This is a list of T cell receptor beta chains from one sample in a study of radiotherapy plus CTLA-4 blockade in lung cancer. The protocol was immunoSEQ multiplex PCR, while the TCRdb copy is restricted to in-frame clones and leaves out a portion. Of over 100,000 clones in the sample, about four fifths were seen once. The sample here was peripheral blood, taken from a patient treated with radiotherapy plus ipilimumab. All receptors come from a human donor with non-small cell lung cancer that progressed on radiotherapy plus ipilimumab. Some clones in this sample may be carry-over from other donors' samples. The CDR3 runs from the conserved cysteine through the conserved F or W. The D gene is left open where the match is weak. Only part of the rows carry a size: once, few, many, or a class if the clone is expanded.

clone_size: once; d_call: -; j_call: TRBJ2-7; v_call: TRBV7-9; cdr3_length: 16; cdr3_aa: CASSPLSRGRAYEQYF; cdr3_nt: TGTGCCAGCAGCCCCCTTTCCCGGGGACGGGCCTACGAGCAGTACTTC
clone_size: few; d_call: TRBD1; j_call: TRBJ2-3; v_call: TRBV10-1; cdr3_length: 15; cdr3_aa: CASSEIQGSTDTQYF; cdr3_nt: TGCGCCAGCAGTGAGATACAGGGGTCGACAGATACGCAGTATTTT
clone_size: -; d_call: -; j_call: TRBJ1-1; v_call: TRBV11-2; cdr3_length: 13; cdr3_aa: CASSLDPNTEAFF; cdr3_nt: TGTGCCAGCAGCTTGGACCCAAACACTGAAGCTTTCTTT
clone_size: -; d_call: TRBD1; j_call: TRBJ2-5; v_call: TRBV4-3; cdr3_length: 14; cdr3_aa: CASSRDRAEETQYF; cdr3_nt: TGCGCCAGCAGCCGAGACAGGGCGGAAGAGACCCAGTACTTC
clone_size: -; d_call: -; j_call: TRBJ1-2; v_call: TRBV7-2; cdr3_length: 15; cdr3_aa: CASSLVVGLPKGYTF; cdr3_nt: TGTGCCAGCAGCTTAGTAGTCGGGTTACCGAAGGGCTACACCTTC
clone_size: -; d_call: -; j_call: TRBJ2-3; v_call: TRBV18; cdr3_length: 14; cdr3_aa: CASSSDTRTDTQYF; cdr3_nt: TGTGCCAGCTCATCGGACACCCGCACAGATACGCAGTATTTT
clone_size: -; d_call: TRBD1; j_call: TRBJ1-2; v_call: TRBV25-1; cdr3_length: 14; cdr3_aa: CASSEAGGHYGYTF; cdr3_nt: TGTGCCAGCAGTGAAGCAGGGGGCCACTATGGCTACACCTTC
clone_size: -; d_call: -; j_call: TRBJ1-6; v_call: TRBV5-1; cdr3_length: 12; cdr3_aa: CASTSGNSPLHF; cdr3_nt: TGCGCCAGCACTAGCGGCAATTCACCCCTCCACTTT
clone_size: -; d_call: TRBD2; j_call: TRBJ2-1; v_call: TRBV5-1; cdr3_length: 14; cdr3_aa: CASSFAGGQNEQFF; cdr3_nt: TGCGCCAGCAGCTTCGCGGGGGGGCAAAATGAGCAGTTCTTC
clone_size: -; d_call: TRBD2; j_call: TRBJ2-2; v_call: TRBV11-2; cdr3_length: 17; cdr3_aa: CASSHLVAGGETGELFF; cdr3_nt: TGTGCCAGCAGCCACCTCGTAGCGGGGGGAGAAACCGGGGAGCTGTTTTTT
clone_size: -; d_call: -; j_call: TRBJ2-2; v_call: TRBV6-5; cdr3_length: 11; cdr3_aa: CASSRSGELFF; cdr3_nt: TGTGCCAGCAGTCGTTCCGGGGAGCTGTTTTTT
clone_size: -; d_call: TRBD1; j_call: TRBJ1-2; v_call: TRBV7-2; cdr3_length: 15; cdr3_aa: CASSFNKGTALGYTF; cdr3_nt: TGTGCCAGCAGCTTTAATAAAGGGACAGCTTTAGGCTACACCTTC
clone_size: -; d_call: -; j_call: TRBJ1-2; v_call: TRBV7-6; cdr3_length: 15; cdr3_aa: CASSFGPNPNYGYTF; cdr3_nt: TGTGCCAGCAGCTTCGGACCTAATCCTAACTATGGCTACACCTTC
clone_size: once; d_call: -; j_call: TRBJ1-4; v_call: TRBV7-6; cdr3_length: 17; cdr3_aa: CASSLGGTQATNEKLFF; cdr3_nt: TGTGCCAGCAGCTTAGGGGGGACTCAGGCAACTAATGAAAAACTGTTTTTT
clone_size: once; d_call: TRBD1; j_call: TRBJ2-7; v_call: TRBV14; cdr3_length: 15; cdr3_aa: CASRQGGRTTGEQYF; cdr3_nt: TGTGCCAGCAGGCAAGGGGGCAGGACAACGGGGGAGCAGTACTTC
clone_size: -; d_call: -; j_call: TRBJ1-2; v_call: TRBV19; cdr3_length: 15; cdr3_aa: CASSTLPGQGYGYTF; cdr3_nt: TGTGCCAGTAGTACCCTCCCCGGGCAGGGGTATGGCTACACCTTC
clone_size: -; d_call: -; j_call: TRBJ1-6; v_call: TRBV7-3; cdr3_length: 14; cdr3_aa: CASSSQGGGSPLHF; cdr3_nt: TGTGCCAGCAGCTCCCAGGGTGGGGGATCACCCCTCCACTTT
clone_size: -; d_call: -; j_call: TRBJ1-6; v_call: TRBV11-2; cdr3_length: 15; cdr3_aa: CASSVAGTTFSPLHF; cdr3_nt: TGTGCCAGCAGCGTAGCCGGGACGACTTTTTCACCCCTCCACTTT
clone_size: few; d_call: -; j_call: TRBJ2-3; v_call: TRBV7-3; cdr3_length: 14; cdr3_aa: CASSPSSYTDTQYF; cdr3_nt: TGTGCCAGCAGCCCGTCCTCATACACAGATACGCAGTATTTT
clone_size: -; d_call: TRBD1; j_call: TRBJ1-1; v_call: TRBV7-6; cdr3_length: 15; cdr3_aa: CASSLDDRGNTEAFF; cdr3_nt: TGTGCCAGCAGCTTAGACGACAGGGGGAACACTGAAGCTTTCTTT
clone_size: few; d_call: -; j_call: TRBJ1-5; v_call: TRBV7-6; cdr3_length: 18; cdr3_aa: CASSLELGGAYSNQPQHF; cdr3_nt: TGTGCCAGCAGCTTAGAATTAGGGGGAGCATATAGCAATCAGCCCCAGCATTTT
clone_size: -; d_call: -; j_call: TRBJ2-1; v_call: TRBV29-1; cdr3_length: 14; cdr3_aa: CSVGSGDVYNEQFF; cdr3_nt: TGCAGCGTTGGATCTGGGGACGTCTACAATGAGCAGTTCTTC
clone_size: once; d_call: TRBD2; j_call: TRBJ2-5; v_call: TRBV5-1; cdr3_length: 18; cdr3_aa: CASSPGLAGASAQETQYF; cdr3_nt: TGCGCCAGCAGCCCTGGACTAGCGGGGGCCTCAGCACAGGAGACCCAGTACTTC
clone_size: -; d_call: TRBD2; j_call: TRBJ2-1; v_call: TRBV10-3; cdr3_length: 16; cdr3_aa: CAITTSGPSSYNEQFF; cdr3_nt: TGTGCCATCACGACTAGCGGGCCCAGCTCCTACAATGAGCAGTTCTTC
clone_size: -; d_call: TRBD1; j_call: TRBJ2-5; v_call: TRBV4-2; cdr3_length: 16; cdr3_aa: CASSQDRAGQGETQYF; cdr3_nt: TGTGCCAGCAGCCAAGATCGGGCGGGACAGGGCGAGACCCAGTACTTC
clone_size: -; d_call: -; j_call: TRBJ2-7; v_call: TRBV27; cdr3_length: 14; cdr3_aa: CASSFLTSQYEQYF; cdr3_nt: TGTGCCAGCAGTTTCCTGACTAGTCAGTACGAGCAGTACTTC
clone_size: -; d_call: -; j_call: TRBJ1-1; v_call: TRBV18; cdr3_length: 14; cdr3_aa: CASSQEGKGAEAFF; cdr3_nt: TGTGCCAGCTCACAGGAGGGGAAGGGGGCTGAAGCTTTCTTT
clone_size: -; d_call: -; j_call: TRBJ1-1; v_call: TRBV7-9; cdr3_length: 13; cdr3_aa: CASSYRRDTEAFF; cdr3_nt: TGTGCCAGCAGCTATAGGAGAGACACTGAAGCTTTCTTT
clone_size: -; d_call: -; j_call: TRBJ2-5; v_call: TRBV4-2; cdr3_length: 16; cdr3_aa: CASSQDALAGPGTQYF; cdr3_nt: TGTGCCAGCAGCCAAGATGCACTAGCAGGGCCGGGAACCCAGTACTTC
clone_size: -; d_call: -; j_call: TRBJ1-3; v_call: TRBV9; cdr3_length: 16; cdr3_aa: CASSAARGAAGNTIYF; cdr3_nt: TGTGCCAGCAGCGCAGCCCGGGGGGCCGCTGGAAACACCATATATTTT
clone_size: -; d_call: TRBD1; j_call: TRBJ1-5; v_call: TRBV28; cdr3_length: 16; cdr3_aa: CASLHWTGGDNQPQHF; cdr3_nt: TGTGCCAGCCTTCACTGGACAGGGGGCGACAATCAGCCCCAGCATTTT
clone_size: once; d_call: -; j_call: TRBJ1-5; v_call: TRBV19; cdr3_length: 13; cdr3_aa: CASMGGANQPQHF; cdr3_nt: TGTGCCAGTATGGGAGGGGCAAATCAGCCCCAGCATTTT
clone_size: -; d_call: -; j_call: TRBJ2-1; v_call: TRBV2; cdr3_length: 14; cdr3_aa: CASLLDGAINEQFF; cdr3_nt: TGTGCCAGCCTGTTGGATGGGGCCATAAATGAGCAGTTCTTC
clone_size: -; d_call: -; j_call: TRBJ2-7; v_call: TRBV7-9; cdr3_length: 14; cdr3_aa: CASSQQMGAREQYF; cdr3_nt: TGTGCCAGCAGCCAACAAATGGGGGCTCGCGAGCAGTACTTC
clone_size: -; d_call: -; j_call: TRBJ2-5; v_call: TRBV19; cdr3_length: 13; cdr3_aa: CASSLPPGETQYF; cdr3_nt: TGTGCCAGTAGCCTCCCCCCCGGGGAGACCCAGTACTTC
clone_size: -; d_call: -; j_call: TRBJ1-4; v_call: TRBV2; cdr3_length: 13; cdr3_aa: CASGGTENEKLFF; cdr3_nt: TGTGCCAGCGGGGGGACGGAGAATGAAAAACTGTTTTTT
clone_size: -; d_call: TRBD1; j_call: TRBJ1-5; v_call: TRBV29-1; cdr3_length: 14; cdr3_aa: CSVEDRDRGQPQHF; cdr3_nt: TGCAGCGTTGAAGATCGGGACAGGGGTCAGCCCCAGCATTTT
clone_size: -; d_call: -; j_call: TRBJ2-2; v_call: TRBV28; cdr3_length: 15; cdr3_aa: CASSPSSANTGELFF; cdr3_nt: TGTGCCAGCAGTCCGAGTTCGGCGAACACCGGGGAGCTGTTTTTT
clone_size: once; d_call: -; j_call: TRBJ1-1; v_call: TRBV13; cdr3_length: 14; cdr3_aa: CASSPAGTITEAFF; cdr3_nt: TGTGCCAGCAGCCCCGCGGGCACGATCACTGAAGCTTTCTTT
clone_size: -; d_call: -; j_call: TRBJ1-4; v_call: TRBV10-3; cdr3_length: 14; cdr3_aa: CAIGRDQANEKLFF; cdr3_nt: TGTGCCATCGGAAGGGATCAAGCTAATGAAAAACTGTTTTTT
clone_size: -; d_call: TRBD2; j_call: TRBJ2-5; v_call: TRBV9; cdr3_length: 16; cdr3_aa: CASSVGLAGGQETQYF; cdr3_nt: TGTGCCAGCAGCGTAGGGCTAGCGGGGGGGCAAGAGACCCAGTACTTC
clone_size: -; d_call: TRBD1; j_call: TRBJ2-1; v_call: TRBV10-3; cdr3_length: 13; cdr3_aa: CAILSDRGNEQFF; cdr3_nt: TGTGCCATCTTATCGGACAGGGGGAATGAGCAGTTCTTC